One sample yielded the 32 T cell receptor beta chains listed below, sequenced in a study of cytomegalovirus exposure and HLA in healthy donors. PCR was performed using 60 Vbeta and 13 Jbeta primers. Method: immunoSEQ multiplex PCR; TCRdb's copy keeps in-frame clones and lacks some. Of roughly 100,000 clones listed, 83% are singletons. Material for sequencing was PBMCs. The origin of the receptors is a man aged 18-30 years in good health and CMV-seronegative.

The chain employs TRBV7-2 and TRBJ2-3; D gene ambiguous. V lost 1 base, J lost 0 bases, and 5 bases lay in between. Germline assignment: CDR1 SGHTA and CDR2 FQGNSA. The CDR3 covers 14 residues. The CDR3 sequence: CASSLDSSTDTQYF. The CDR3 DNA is TGTGCCAGCAGCTTAGACAGTAGCACAGATACGCAGTATTTT. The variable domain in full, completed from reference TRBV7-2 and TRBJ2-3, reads GAGVSQSPSNKVTEKGKDVELRCDPISGHTALYWYRQSLGQGLEFLIYFQGNSAPDKSGLPSDRFSAERTGGSVSTLTIQRTQQEDSAVYLCASSLDSSTDTQYFGPGTRLTVL.

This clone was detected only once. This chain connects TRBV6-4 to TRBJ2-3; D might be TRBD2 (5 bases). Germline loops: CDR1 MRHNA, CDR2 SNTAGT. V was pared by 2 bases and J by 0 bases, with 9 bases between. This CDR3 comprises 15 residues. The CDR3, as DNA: TGTGCCAGCAGTGACCCGGGGAGTAGCACAGATACGCAGTATTTT. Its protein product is CASSDPGSSTDTQYF.

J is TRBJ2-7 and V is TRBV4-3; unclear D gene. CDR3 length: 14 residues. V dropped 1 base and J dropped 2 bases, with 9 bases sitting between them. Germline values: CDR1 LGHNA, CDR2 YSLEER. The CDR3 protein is CASSQARLAYEQYF. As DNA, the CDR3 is TGCGCCAGCAGCCAAGCACGACTGGCCTACGAGCAGTACTTC.

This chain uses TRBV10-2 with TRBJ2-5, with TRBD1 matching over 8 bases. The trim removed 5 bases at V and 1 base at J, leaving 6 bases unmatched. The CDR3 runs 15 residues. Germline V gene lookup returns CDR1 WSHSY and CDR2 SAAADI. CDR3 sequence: CASSMGQEIQETQYF. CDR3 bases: TGCGCCAGCAGTATGGGACAGGAGATCCAAGAGACCCAGTACTTC.

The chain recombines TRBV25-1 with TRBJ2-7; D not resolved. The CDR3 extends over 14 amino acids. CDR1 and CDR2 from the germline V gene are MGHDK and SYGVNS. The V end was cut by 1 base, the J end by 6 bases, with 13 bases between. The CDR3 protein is CASSEFTAPREQYF. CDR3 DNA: TGTGCCAGCAGTGAATTCACAGCCCCTCGCGAGCAGTACTTC.

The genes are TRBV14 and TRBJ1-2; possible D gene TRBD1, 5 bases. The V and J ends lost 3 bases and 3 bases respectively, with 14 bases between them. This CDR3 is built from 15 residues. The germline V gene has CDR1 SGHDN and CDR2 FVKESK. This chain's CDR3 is CASSQRTRADYGYTF. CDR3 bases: TGTGCCAGCAGCCAGCGGACCAGGGCGGACTATGGCTACACCTTC.

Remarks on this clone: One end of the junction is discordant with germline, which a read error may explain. The CDR3 DNA reads as TGTGCTAGCAGCTCTGGACTAGCGGGAGGAGAGCTGTTTTTT. Residues: CASSSGLAGGELFF. The chain couples TRBV7-7 to TRBJ2-2; 14 nucleotides agree with TRBD2. Germline values: CDR1 SSHAT, CDR2 FNYEAQ (reference sequence). CDR3 length equals 14 residues.

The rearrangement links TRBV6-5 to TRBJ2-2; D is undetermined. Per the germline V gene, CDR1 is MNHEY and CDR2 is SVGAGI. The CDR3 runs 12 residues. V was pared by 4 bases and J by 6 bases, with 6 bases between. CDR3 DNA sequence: TGTGCCAGCAGTTTCCCGGCCGGGGAGCTGTTTTTT. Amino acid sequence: CASSFPAGELFF.

CDR3 DNA sequence: TGTGCCAGCAGCTTGCAGGGGCTGGGCTACACCTTC. It translates to CASSLQGLGYTF. V is TRBV11-1 and J is TRBJ1-2, with TRBD1 as a possible D gene (6 bases). Trimming took 3 bases from V and 8 from J, leaving 10 bases between them. The CDR3 is 12 amino acids. CDR1 is SGHAT, CDR2 FQDESV, per germline (reference sequence).

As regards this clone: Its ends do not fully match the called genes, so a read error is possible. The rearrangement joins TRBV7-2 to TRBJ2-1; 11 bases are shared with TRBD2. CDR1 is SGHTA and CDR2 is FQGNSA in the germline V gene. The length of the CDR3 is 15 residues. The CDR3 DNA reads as TGCGCCAGCAGCCAACTAGCGGGAGAGTACAATGAGCAGTTCTTC. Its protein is CASSQLAGEYNEQFF.

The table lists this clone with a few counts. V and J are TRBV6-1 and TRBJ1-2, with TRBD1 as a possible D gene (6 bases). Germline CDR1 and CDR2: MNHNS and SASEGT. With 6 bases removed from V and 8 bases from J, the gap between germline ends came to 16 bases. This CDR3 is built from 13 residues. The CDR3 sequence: CASRRLQGNGYTF. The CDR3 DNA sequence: TGTGCCAGCAGACGGTTACAGGGTAACGGCTACACCTTC.

The CDR3 nucleotides read TGTGCCAGCAGCTTAGAGTTAAGGACAGTCCTGGCCTATGGCTACACCTTC. Protein product: CASSLELRTVLAYGYTF. This sequence joins TRBV7-8 and TRBJ1-2, with D perhaps matching TRBD1 (6 bases). V was pared by 1 base and J by 4 bases, with 19 bases between. The CDR3 has 17 amino acids. The germline CDR1 and CDR2 sequences are SGHVS and FQNEAQ.

DNA for the CDR3: TGCAGCGTTGAATCAGGGCGGACTGAAGCTTTCTTT. It specifies CSVESGRTEAFF. The chain employs TRBV29-1 and TRBJ1-1; tentative D call: TRBD1 (5 bases). The V end was cut by 2 bases, the J end by 5 bases, with 9 bases between. Germline V lookup: CDR1 SQVTM, CDR2 ANQGSEA. The CDR3 spans 12 residues.

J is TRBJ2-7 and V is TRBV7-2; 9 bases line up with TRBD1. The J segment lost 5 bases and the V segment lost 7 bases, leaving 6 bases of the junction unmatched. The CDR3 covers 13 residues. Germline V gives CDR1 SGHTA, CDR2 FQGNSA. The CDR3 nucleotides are TGTGCCAGCAACAACAGGGGGCGCCACGAGCAGTACTTC. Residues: CASNNRGRHEQYF. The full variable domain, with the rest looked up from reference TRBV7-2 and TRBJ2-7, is GAGVSQSPSNKVTEKGKDVELRCDPISGHTALYWYRQSLGQGLEFLIYFQGNSAPDKSGLPSDRFSAERTGGSVSTLTIQRTQQEDSAVYLCASNNRGRHEQYFGPGTRLTVT.

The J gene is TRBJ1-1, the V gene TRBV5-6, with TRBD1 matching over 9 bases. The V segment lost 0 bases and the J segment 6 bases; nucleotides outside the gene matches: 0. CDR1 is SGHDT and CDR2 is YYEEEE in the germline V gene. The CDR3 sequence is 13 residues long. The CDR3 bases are TGTGCCAGCAGCTTGGGGACAGGGGCTGAAGCTTTCTTT. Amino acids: CASSLGTGAEAFF. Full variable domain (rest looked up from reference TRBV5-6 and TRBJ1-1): DAGVTQSPTHLIKTRGQQVTLRCSPKSGHDTVSWYQQALGQGPQFIFQYYEEEERQRGNFPDRFSGHQFPNYSSELNVNALLLGDSALYLCASSLGTGAEAFFGQGTRLTVV.

The DNA for the CDR3 is TGTGCCAGCAGGACAGGGTCCCGTAATGAAAAACTGTTTTTT. Translated, it gives CASRTGSRNEKLFF. The V and J genes are TRBV2 and TRBJ1-4; 7 bases map to TRBD1. From germline, CDR1 is SNHLY and CDR2 FYNNEI. The V and J ends lost 6 bases and 4 bases, in that order; junction bases with no gene match: 5. The CDR3 sequence is 14 residues long.

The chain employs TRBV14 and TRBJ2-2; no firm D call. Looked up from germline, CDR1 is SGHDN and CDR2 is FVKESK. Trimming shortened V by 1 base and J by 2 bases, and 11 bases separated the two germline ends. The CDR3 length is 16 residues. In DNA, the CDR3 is TGTGCCAGCAGCCAAGGGTGGTCAGGAAACACCGGGGAGCTGTTTTTT. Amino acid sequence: CASSQGWSGNTGELFF.

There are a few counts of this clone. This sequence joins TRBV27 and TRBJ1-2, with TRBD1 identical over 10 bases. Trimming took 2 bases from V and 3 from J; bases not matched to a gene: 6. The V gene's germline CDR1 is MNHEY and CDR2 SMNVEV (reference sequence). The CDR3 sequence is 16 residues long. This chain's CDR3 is CASSLLFGQGDYGYTF. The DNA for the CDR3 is TGTGCCAGCAGTTTACTCTTCGGACAGGGGGACTATGGCTACACCTTC.

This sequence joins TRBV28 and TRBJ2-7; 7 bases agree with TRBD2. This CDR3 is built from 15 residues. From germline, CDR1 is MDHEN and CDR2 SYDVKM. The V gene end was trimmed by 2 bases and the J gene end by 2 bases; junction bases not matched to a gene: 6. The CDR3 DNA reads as TGTGCCAGCAGTTTAAGAGGGCGGGAGCCCTACGAGCAGTACTTC. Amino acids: CASSLRGREPYEQYF. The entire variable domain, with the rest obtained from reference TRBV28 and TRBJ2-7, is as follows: DVKVTQSSRYLVKRTGEKVFLECVQDMDHENMFWYRQDPGLGLRLIYFSYDVKMKEKGDIPEGYSVSREKKERFSLILESASTNQTSMYLCASSLRGREPYEQYFGPGTRLTVT.

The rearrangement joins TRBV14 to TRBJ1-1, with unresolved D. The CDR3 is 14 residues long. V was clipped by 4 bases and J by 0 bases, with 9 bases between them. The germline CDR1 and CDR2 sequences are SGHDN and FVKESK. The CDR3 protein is CASSRRAVNTEAFF. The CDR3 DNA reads TGTGCCAGCAGCCGGCGGGCTGTGAACACTGAAGCTTTCTTT. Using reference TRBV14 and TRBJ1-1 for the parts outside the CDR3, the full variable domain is EAGVTQFPSHSVIEKGQTVTLRCDPISGHDNLYWYRRVMGKEIKFLLHFVKESKQDESGMPNNRFLAERTGGTYSTLKVQPAELEDSGVYFCASSRRAVNTEAFFGQGTRLTVV.

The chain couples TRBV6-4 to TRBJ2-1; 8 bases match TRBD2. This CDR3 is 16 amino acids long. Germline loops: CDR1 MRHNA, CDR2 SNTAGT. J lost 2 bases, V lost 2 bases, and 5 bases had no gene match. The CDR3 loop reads CASSDGAGVTYNEQFF. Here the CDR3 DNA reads TGTGCCAGCAGTGACGGAGCGGGGGTAACCTACAATGAGCAGTTCTTC.

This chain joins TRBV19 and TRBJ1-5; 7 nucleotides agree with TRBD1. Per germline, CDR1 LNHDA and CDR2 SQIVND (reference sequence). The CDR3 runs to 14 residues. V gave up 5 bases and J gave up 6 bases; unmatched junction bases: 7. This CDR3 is CASSPNRGSQPQHF. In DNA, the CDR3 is TGTGCCAGTAGTCCTAACAGGGGTAGTCAGCCCCAGCATTTT.

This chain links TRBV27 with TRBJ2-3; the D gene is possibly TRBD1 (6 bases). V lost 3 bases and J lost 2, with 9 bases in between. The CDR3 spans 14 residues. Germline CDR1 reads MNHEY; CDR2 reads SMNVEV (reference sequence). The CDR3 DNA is TGTGCCAGCAGTTTGGACAGAGACACAGATACGCAGTATTTT. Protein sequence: CASSLDRDTDTQYF.

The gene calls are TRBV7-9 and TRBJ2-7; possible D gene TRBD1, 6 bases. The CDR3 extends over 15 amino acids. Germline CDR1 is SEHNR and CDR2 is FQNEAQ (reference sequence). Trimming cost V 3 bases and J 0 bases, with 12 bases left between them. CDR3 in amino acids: CASSFSGTPSYEQYF. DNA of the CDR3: TGTGCCAGCAGCTTCTCCGGGACACCCTCCTACGAGCAGTACTTC.

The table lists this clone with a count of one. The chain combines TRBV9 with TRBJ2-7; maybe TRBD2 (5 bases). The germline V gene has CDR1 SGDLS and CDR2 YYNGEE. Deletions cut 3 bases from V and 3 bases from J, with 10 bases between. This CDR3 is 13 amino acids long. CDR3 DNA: TGTGCCAGCAGCGACGGTACTAGCTACGAGCAGTACTTC. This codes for CASSDGTSYEQYF.

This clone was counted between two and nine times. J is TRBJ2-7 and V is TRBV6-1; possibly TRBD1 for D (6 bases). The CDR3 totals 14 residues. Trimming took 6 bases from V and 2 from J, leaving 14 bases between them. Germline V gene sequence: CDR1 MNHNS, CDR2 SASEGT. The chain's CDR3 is CASSGYGTPYEQYF. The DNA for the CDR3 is TGTGCCAGCAGCGGTTACGGGACACCCTACGAGCAGTACTTC.

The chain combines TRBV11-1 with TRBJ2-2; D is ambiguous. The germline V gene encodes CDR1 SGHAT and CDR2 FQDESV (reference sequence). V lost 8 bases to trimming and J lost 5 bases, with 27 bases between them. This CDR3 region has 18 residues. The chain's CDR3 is CASLLGGSSRPITGELFF. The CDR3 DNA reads TGTGCCAGCCTCCTTGGTGGGTCCTCCAGGCCTATAACCGGGGAGCTGTTTTTT.

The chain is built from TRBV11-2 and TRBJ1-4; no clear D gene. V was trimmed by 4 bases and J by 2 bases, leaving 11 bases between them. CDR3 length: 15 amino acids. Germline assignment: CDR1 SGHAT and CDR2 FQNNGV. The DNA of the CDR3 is TGTGCCAGCAGCTCGCCGGGGAAGACTAATGAAAAACTGTTTTTT. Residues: CASSSPGKTNEKLFF.

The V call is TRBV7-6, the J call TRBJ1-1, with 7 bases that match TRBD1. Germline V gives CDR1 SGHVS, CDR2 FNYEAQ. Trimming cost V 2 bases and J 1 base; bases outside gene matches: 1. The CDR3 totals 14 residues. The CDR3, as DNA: TGTGCCAGCAGCTTAACAGGGGCGAACACTGAAGCTTTCTTT. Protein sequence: CASSLTGANTEAFF.

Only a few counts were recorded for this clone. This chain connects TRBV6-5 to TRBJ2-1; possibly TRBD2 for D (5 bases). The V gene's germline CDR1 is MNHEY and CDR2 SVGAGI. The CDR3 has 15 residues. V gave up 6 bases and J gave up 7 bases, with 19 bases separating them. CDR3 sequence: CASRGGIARVNEQFF. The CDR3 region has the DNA TGTGCCAGCAGGGGCGGAATAGCGAGAGTGAATGAGCAGTTCTTC.

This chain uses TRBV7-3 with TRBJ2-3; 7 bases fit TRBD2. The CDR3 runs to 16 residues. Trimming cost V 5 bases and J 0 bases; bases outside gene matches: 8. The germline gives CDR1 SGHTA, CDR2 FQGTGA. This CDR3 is CASSPLGGSSTDTQYF. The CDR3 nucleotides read TGTGCCAGCAGCCCTCTTGGCGGGAGTAGCACAGATACGCAGTATTTT.

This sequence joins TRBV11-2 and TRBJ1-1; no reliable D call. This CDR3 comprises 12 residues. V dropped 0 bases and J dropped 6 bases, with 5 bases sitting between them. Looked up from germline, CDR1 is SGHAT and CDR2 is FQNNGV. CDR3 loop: CASSLDFAEAFF. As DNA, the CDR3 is TGTGCCAGCAGCTTAGATTTCGCTGAAGCTTTCTTT.